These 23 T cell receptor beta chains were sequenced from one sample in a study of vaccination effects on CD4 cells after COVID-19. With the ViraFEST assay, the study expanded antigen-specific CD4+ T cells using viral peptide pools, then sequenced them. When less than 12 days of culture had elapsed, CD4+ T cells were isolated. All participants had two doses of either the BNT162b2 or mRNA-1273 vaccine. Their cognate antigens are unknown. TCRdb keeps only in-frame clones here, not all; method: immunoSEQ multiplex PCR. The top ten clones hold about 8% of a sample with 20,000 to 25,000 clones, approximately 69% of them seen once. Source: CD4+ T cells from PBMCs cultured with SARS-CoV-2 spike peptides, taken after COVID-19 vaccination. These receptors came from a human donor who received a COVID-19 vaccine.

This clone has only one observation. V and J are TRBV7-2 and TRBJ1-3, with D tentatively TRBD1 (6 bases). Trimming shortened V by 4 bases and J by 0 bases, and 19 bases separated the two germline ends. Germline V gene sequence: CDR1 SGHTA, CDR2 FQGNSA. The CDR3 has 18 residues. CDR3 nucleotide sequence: TGTGCCAGCAGCTCGGGACTGGACAGTCCCCGCTCTGGAAACACCATATATTTT. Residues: CASSSGLDSPRSGNTIYF.

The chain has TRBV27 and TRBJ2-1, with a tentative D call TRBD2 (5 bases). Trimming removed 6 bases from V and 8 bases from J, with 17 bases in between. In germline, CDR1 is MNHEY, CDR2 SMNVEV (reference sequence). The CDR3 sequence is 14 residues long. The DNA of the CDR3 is TGTGCCAGCAGAGCAAGGGAGCCACCTTATGAGCAGTTCTTC. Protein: CASRAREPPYEQFF.

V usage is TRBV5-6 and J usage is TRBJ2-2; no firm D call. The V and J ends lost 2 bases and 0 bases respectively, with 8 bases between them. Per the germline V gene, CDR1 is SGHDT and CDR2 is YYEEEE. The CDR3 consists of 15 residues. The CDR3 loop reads CASSLVSTNTGELFF. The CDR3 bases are TGTGCCAGCAGCTTAGTGTCAACGAACACCGGGGAGCTGTTTTTT.

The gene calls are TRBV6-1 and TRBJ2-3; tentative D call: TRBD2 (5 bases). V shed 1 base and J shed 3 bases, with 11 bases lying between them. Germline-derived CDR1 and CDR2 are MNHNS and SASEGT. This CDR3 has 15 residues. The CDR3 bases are TGTGCCAGCAGTGAAGGCAGACTACTGACAGATACGCAGTATTTT. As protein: CASSEGRLLTDTQYF.

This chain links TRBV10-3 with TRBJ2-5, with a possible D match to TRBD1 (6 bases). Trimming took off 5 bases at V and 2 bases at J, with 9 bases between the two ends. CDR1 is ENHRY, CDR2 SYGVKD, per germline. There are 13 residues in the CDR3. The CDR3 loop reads CAISQTGQETQYF. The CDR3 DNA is TGTGCCATCAGTCAGACAGGACAAGAGACCCAGTACTTC.

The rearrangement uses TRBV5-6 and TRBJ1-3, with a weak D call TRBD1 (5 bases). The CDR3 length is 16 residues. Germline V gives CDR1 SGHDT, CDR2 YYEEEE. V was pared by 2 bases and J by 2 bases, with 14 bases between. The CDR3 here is CASSFQGTVPGNTIYF. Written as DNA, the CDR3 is TGTGCCAGCAGCTTCCAGGGTACGGTTCCTGGAAACACCATATATTTT.

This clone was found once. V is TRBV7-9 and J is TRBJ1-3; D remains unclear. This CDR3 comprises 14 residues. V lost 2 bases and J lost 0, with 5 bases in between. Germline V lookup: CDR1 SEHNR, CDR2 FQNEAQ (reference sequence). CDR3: CASSLTFSGNTIYF. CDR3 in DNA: TGTGCCAGCAGCTTAACCTTCTCTGGAAACACCATATATTTT.

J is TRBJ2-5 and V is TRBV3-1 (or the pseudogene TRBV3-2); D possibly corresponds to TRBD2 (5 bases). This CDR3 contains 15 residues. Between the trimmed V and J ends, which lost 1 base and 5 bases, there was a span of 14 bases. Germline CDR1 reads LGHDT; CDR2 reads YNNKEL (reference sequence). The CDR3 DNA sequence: TGTGCCAGCAGCCAAGCGCCGGACTCGGGGGAGACCCAGTACTTC. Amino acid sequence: CASSQAPDSGETQYF.

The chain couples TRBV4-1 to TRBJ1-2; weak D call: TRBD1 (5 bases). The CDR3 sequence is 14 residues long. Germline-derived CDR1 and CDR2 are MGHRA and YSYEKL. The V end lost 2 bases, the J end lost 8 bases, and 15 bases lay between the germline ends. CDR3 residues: CASSQLMSGRGYTF. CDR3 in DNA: TGCGCCAGCAGCCAATTAATGTCGGGGCGAGGCTACACCTTC.

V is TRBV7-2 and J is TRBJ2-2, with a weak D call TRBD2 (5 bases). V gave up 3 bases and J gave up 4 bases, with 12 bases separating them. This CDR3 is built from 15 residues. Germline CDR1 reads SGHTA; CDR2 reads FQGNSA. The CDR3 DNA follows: TGTGCCAGCAGCTTCGGGGTCCTAGTCACCGGGGAGCTGTTTTTT. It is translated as CASSFGVLVTGELFF.

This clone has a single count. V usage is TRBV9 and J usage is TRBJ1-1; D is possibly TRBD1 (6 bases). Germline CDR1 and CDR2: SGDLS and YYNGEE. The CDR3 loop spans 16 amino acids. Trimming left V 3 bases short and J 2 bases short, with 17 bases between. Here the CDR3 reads CASSDPRGGINTEAFF. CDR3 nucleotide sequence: TGTGCCAGCAGCGACCCCCGAGGGGGGATAAACACTGAAGCTTTCTTT.

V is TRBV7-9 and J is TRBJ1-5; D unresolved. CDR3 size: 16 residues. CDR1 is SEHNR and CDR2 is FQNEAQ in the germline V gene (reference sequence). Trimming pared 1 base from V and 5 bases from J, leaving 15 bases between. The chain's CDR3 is CASSLGSGLSHQPQHF. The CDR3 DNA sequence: TGTGCCAGCAGCTTAGGTTCAGGTTTGAGCCATCAGCCCCAGCATTTT.

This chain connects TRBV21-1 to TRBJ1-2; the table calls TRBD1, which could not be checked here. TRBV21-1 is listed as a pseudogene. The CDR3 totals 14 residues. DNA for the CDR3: TGTGCCACTCCGAGACAGGTCCCCAACTATGGCTACACCTTC. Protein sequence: CATPRQVPNYGYTF.

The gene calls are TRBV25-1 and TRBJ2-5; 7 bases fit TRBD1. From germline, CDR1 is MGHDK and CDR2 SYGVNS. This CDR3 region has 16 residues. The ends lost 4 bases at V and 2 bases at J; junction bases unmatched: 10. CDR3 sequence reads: CASSAHLRQGQETQYF. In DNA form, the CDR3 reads TGTGCCAGCAGTGCCCACCTCCGACAGGGTCAAGAGACCCAGTACTTC. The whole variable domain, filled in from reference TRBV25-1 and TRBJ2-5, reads EADIYQTPRYLVIGTGKKITLECSQTMGHDKMYWYQQDPGMELHLIHYSYGVNSTEKGDLSSESTVSRIRTEHFPLTLESARPSHTSQYLCASSAHLRQGQETQYFGPGTRLLVL.

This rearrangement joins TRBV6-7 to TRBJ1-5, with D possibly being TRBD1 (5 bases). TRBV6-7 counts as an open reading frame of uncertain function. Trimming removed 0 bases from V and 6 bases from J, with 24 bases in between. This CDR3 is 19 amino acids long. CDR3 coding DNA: TGTGCCAGCAGTTACTCGGGGGGGGTTACTTCAGGGTTGTTTCAGCCCCAGCATTTT. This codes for CASSYSGGVTSGLFQPQHF.

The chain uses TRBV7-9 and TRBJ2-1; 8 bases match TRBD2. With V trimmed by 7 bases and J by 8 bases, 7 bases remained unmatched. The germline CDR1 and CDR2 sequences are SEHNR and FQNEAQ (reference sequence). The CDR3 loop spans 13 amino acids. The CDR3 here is CASTLAGGDEQFF. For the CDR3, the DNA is TGTGCCAGCACCCTCGCGGGAGGTGATGAGCAGTTCTTC.

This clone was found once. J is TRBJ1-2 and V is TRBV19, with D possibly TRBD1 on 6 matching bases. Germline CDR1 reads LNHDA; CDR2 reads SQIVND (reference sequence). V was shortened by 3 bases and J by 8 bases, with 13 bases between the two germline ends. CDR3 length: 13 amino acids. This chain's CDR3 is CASSMPRGSGYTF. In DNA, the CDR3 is TGTGCCAGTAGTATGCCCAGGGGATCCGGCTACACCTTC. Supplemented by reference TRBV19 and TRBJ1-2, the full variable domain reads DGGITQSPKYLFRKEGQNVTLSCEQNLNHDAMYWYRQDPGQGLRLIYYSQIVNDFQKGDIAEGYSVSREKKESFPLTVTSAQKNPTAFYLCASSMPRGSGYTFGSGTRLTVV.

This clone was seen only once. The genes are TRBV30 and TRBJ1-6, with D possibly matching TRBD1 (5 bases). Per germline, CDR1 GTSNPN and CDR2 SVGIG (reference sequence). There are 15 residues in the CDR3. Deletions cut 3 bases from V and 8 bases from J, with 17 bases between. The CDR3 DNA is TGTGCCTGGAGGTACGGAAGGGGTAGATATTCACCCCTCCACTTT. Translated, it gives CAWRYGRGRYSPLHF.

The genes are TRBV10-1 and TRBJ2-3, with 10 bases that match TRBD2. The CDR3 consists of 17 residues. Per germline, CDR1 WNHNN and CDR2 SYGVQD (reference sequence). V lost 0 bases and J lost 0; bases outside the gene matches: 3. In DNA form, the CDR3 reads TGCGCCAGCAGTGAGTCGGGACTAGCGAGGAGCACAGATACGCAGTATTTT. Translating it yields CASSESGLARSTDTQYF.

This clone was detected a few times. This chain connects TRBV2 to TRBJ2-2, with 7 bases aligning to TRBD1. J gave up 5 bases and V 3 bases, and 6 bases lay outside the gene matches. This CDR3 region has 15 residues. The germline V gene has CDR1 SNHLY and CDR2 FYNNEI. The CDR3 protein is CASSDIEGATGELFF. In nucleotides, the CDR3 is TGTGCCAGCAGTGATATCGAGGGGGCGACCGGGGAGCTGTTTTTT. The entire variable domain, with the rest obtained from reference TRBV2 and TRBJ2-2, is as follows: EPEVTQTPSHQVTQMGQEVILRCVPISNHLYFYWYRQILGQKVEFLVSFYNNEISEKSEIFDDQFSVERPDGSNFTLKIRSTKLEDSAMYFCASSDIEGATGELFFGEGSRLTVL.

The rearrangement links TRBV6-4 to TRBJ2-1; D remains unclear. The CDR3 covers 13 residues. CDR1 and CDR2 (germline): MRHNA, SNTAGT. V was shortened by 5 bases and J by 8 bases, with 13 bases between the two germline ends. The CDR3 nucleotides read TGTGCCAGCAGTAGAGAAATACACGATGAGCAGTTCTTC. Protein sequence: CASSREIHDEQFF.

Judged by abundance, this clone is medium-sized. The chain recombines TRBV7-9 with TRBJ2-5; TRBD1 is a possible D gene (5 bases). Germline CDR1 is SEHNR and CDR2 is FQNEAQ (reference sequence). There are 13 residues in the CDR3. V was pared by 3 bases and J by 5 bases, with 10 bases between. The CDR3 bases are TGTGCCAGCAGCTTTGGGGCTTCGGAGACCCAGTACTTC. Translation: CASSFGASETQYF.

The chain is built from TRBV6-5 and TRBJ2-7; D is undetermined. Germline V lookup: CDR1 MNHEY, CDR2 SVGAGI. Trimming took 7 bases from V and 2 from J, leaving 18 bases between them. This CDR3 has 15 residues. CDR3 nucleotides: TGTGCCAGCAACCAAATGGCAGTCCTCGCCTACGAGCAGTACTTC. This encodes CASNQMAVLAYEQYF.